The 30 T cell receptor beta chains presented below share a single source sample, sequenced in a study of T cell responses to AZD1222 COVID-19 vaccine. TCRdb's copy holds only in-frame clones and misses some; the assay was immunoSEQ multiplex PCR. The data contain around 130,000 clones, over 75% of them seen just once; the ten biggest clones take up under 2%. Source: peripheral blood, taken on day 0 of AZD1222 vaccination. These receptors were collected from an adult in good health.

V gene TRBV23-1 combines with J gene TRBJ2-1; 7 bases align to TRBD2. TRBV23-1 falls under the ORF class, with uncertain function. Unmatched junction bases numbered 1, after V lost 7 bases and J lost 4 bases. The length of the CDR3 is 12 residues. CDR3 nucleotide sequence: TGCGCCAGCACTAGCGGATACAATGAGCAGTTCTTC. It encodes CASTSGYNEQFF.

This clone was counted a few times. The chain employs TRBV25-1 and TRBJ1-1, with D possibly matching TRBD1 (5 bases). Per germline, CDR1 MGHDK and CDR2 SYGVNS. The CDR3 covers 13 residues. V lost 2 bases, J lost 7 bases, and 11 bases lay in between. CDR3 amino acids: CASSEPGLSEAFF. The CDR3 bases are TGTGCCAGCAGTGAACCGGGACTTAGTGAAGCTTTCTTT.

This rearrangement joins TRBV7-6 to TRBJ2-1, with no clear D. Germline CDR1 SGHVS, CDR2 FNYEAQ. CDR3 length: 14 residues. V was cut by 5 bases and J by 0 bases, with 8 bases left in between. CDR3 sequence reads: CASSPLSSYNEQFF. The CDR3 nucleotides are TGTGCCAGCAGCCCGCTTAGCTCCTACAATGAGCAGTTCTTC.

The chain couples TRBV5-1 to TRBJ1-6; the D gene is possibly TRBD1 (5 bases). V lost 0 bases to trimming and J lost 7 bases, with 14 bases between them. The CDR3 length is 16 residues. The germline V gene encodes CDR1 SGHRS and CDR2 YFSETQ. The CDR3 loop is CASSLDRQGRNSPLHF. CDR3 nucleotides: TGCGCCAGCAGCTTGGATCGGCAGGGTAGGAATTCACCCCTCCACTTT. Complete variable domain (other parts from reference TRBV5-1 and TRBJ1-6): KAGVTQTPRYLIKTRGQQVTLSCSPISGHRSVSWYQQTPGQGLQFLFEYFSETQRNKGNFPGRFSGRQFSNSRSEMNVSTLELGDSALYLCASSLDRQGRNSPLHFGNGTRLTVT.

The V gene is TRBV7-9, the J gene TRBJ1-6; D gene unclear. V was clipped by 5 bases and J by 9 bases, with 20 bases between them. This CDR3 is built from 16 residues. CDR1 SEHNR and CDR2 FQNEAQ come from the germline V gene (reference sequence). CDR3 in amino acids: CASSLNYDRHGSPLHF. The CDR3 bases are TGTGCCAGCAGCCTGAACTATGACCGGCACGGTTCACCCCTCCACTTT.

CDR3 in amino acids: CAWSVRGGGNTEAFF. In DNA, the CDR3 is TGTGCCTGGAGTGTACGAGGGGGGGGGAACACTGAAGCTTTCTTT. The chain carries TRBV30 and TRBJ1-1, with a tentative D call TRBD1 (6 bases). The germline V and J ends were trimmed by 0 bases and 1 base, with 12 bases remaining between them. CDR3 size: 15 residues. CDR1 is GTSNPN, CDR2 SVGIG, per germline (reference sequence). Based on the CDR3 plus reference TRBV30 and TRBJ1-1, the full variable domain is SQTIHQWPATLVQPVGSPLSLECTVEGTSNPNLYWYRQAAGRGLQLLFYSVGIGQISSEVPQNLSASRPQDRQFILSSKKLLLSDSGFYLCAWSVRGGGNTEAFFGQGTRLTVV.

The gene calls are TRBV19 and TRBJ1-2; 10 bases are shared with TRBD1. The CDR3 is 14 residues long. Germline-derived CDR1 and CDR2 are LNHDA and SQIVND (reference sequence). V trimming: 7 bases; J trimming: 8 bases; junction bases outside the gene matches: 10. CDR3 sequence reads: CASTTDRGLGGYTF. CDR3 nucleotides: TGTGCCAGTACTACCGACAGGGGGCTTGGAGGCTACACCTTC.

The chain joins TRBV4-2 to TRBJ1-5; D perhaps matches TRBD1 (5 bases). Germline assignment: CDR1 LGHNA and CDR2 YNFKEQ. Trimming took 4 bases from V and 0 from J, leaving 19 bases between them. The CDR3 sequence is 18 residues long. DNA for the CDR3: TGTGCCAGCAGCCCGAGGGGCCCCCGGGAGAATAGCAATCAGCCCCAGCATTTT. Amino acids: CASSPRGPRENSNQPQHF.

The chain carries TRBV4-1 and TRBJ1-5, with a possible D match to TRBD1 (5 bases). The CDR3 is made up of 15 amino acids. V was cut by 0 bases and J by 5 bases, with 11 bases left in between. Germline CDR1 and CDR2: MGHRA and YSYEKL. The CDR3 DNA reads TGCGCCAGCAGCCAAGAAGGGACCGAGGATCAGCCCCAGCATTTT. Translating gives CASSQEGTEDQPQHF.

The CDR3 bases are TGTGCCAGTAGAGGACAGAACTATCAGCCCCAGCATTTT. It is translated as CASRGQNYQPQHF. The chain combines TRBV19 with TRBJ1-5; a weak D match, TRBD1 (6 bases). The germline V and J ends were trimmed by 6 bases and 5 bases, with 11 bases remaining between them. The CDR3 totals 13 residues. Germline V gene sequence: CDR1 LNHDA, CDR2 SQIVND (reference sequence). Filled out from reference TRBV19 and TRBJ1-5, the complete variable domain reads DGGITQSPKYLFRKEGQNVTLSCEQNLNHDAMYWYRQDPGQGLRLIYYSQIVNDFQKGDIAEGYSVSREKKESFPLTVTSAQKNPTAFYLCASRGQNYQPQHFGDGTRLSIL.

V and J are TRBV29-1 and TRBJ1-2; 8 bases match TRBD1. Germline CDR1 SQVTM, CDR2 ANQGSEA. CDR3 length: 14 amino acids. The V segment lost 4 bases and the J segment 5 bases; nucleotides outside the gene matches: 9. The CDR3 loop is CSVVRGQGLYGYTF. The CDR3 nucleotides are TGCAGCGTTGTACGCGGACAGGGCCTTTATGGCTACACCTTC. Full variable domain (outside the CDR3, taken from reference TRBV29-1 and TRBJ1-2): SAVISQKPSRDICQRGTSLTIQCQVDSQVTMMFWYRQQPGQSLTLIATANQGSEATYESGFVIDKFPISRPNLTFSTLTVSNMSPEDSSIYLCSVVRGQGLYGYTFGSGTRLTVV.

This chain links TRBV27 with TRBJ1-5, with 7 nucleotides matching TRBD1. V shed 6 bases and J 4 bases; nucleotides not matched to a gene: 9. The CDR3 has 15 amino acids. Germline assignment: CDR1 MNHEY and CDR2 SMNVEV (reference sequence). The CDR3 bases are TGTGCCAGCAGCCCGCGGGACAGCCCTAATCAGCCCCAGCATTTT. It is translated as CASSPRDSPNQPQHF.

The chain has TRBV29-1 and TRBJ1-6; 7 nucleotides line up with TRBD1. CDR3 length: 15 residues. The V and J ends lost 7 bases and 0 bases, in that order; junction bases with no gene match: 6. The germline V gene encodes CDR1 SQVTM and CDR2 ANQGSEA. The CDR3 sequence is CSARDSDSYNSPLHF. DNA for the CDR3: TGCAGCGCCCGGGACAGCGACTCCTATAATTCACCCCTCCACTTT.

V is TRBV27 and J is TRBJ2-1; 9 nucleotides match TRBD1. The germline gives CDR1 MNHEY, CDR2 SMNVEV (reference sequence). V dropped 4 bases and J dropped 2; count of bases not matched to a gene: 0. The CDR3 sequence is 14 residues long. CDR3 sequence: CASSWDRAYNEQFF. CDR3 sequence (DNA): TGTGCCAGCAGTTGGGACAGGGCCTACAATGAGCAGTTCTTC.

The chain has TRBV19 and TRBJ2-7; unclear D gene. Germline V gives CDR1 LNHDA, CDR2 SQIVND (reference sequence). Trimming took 4 bases from V and 1 from J, leaving 14 bases between them. This CDR3 has 15 amino acids. CDR3 residues: CASSKSAAQSYEQYF. The DNA of the CDR3 is TGTGCCAGTAGTAAGTCGGCAGCCCAATCCTACGAGCAGTACTTC.

The chain has TRBV11-3 and TRBJ2-5, with D tentatively TRBD1 (6 bases). The CDR3 runs to 14 residues. Germline values: CDR1 SGHNT, CDR2 YENEEA. V gave up 5 bases and J gave up 9 bases, with 19 bases separating them. The DNA for the CDR3 is TGTGCCAGCAGCCCCATAGGGGCGCCAGGGGCCCAGTACTTC. Its translation: CASSPIGAPGAQYF.

The rearrangement links TRBV5-6 to TRBJ1-2; D is undetermined. The V and J ends lost 4 bases and 2 bases respectively, with 15 bases between them. The CDR3 is 15 residues long. CDR1 SGHDT and CDR2 YYEEEE come from the germline V gene. The CDR3 loop is CASSPPRRENYGYTF. As DNA, the CDR3 is TGTGCCAGCAGCCCTCCGCGGAGGGAGAACTATGGCTACACCTTC.

This chain joins TRBV11-3 and TRBJ2-3, with a possible D match to TRBD1 (5 bases). The CDR3 loop spans 16 amino acids. V lost 1 base and J lost 2, with 13 bases in between. CDR1 and CDR2 (germline): SGHNT, YENEEA. The CDR3 spells CASSLVRVKTTDTQYF. The CDR3 region has the DNA TGTGCCAGCAGCTTAGTCAGGGTCAAAACCACAGATACGCAGTATTTT.

V and J are TRBV2 and TRBJ1-3; 7 nucleotides agree with TRBD1. CDR1 SNHLY and CDR2 FYNNEI come from the germline V gene. This CDR3 has 13 residues. V shed 6 bases, J shed 9 bases, and the junction held 8 bases outside the gene matches. In DNA form, the CDR3 reads TGTGCCAGCAGCTCGACAGGGATCGTCACCATATATTTT. Protein: CASSSTGIVTIYF.

The rearrangement links TRBV15 to TRBJ1-1; D is perhaps TRBD1 (5 bases). The CDR3 sequence is 15 residues long. The germline CDR1 and CDR2 sequences are LNHNV and YYDKDF (reference sequence). V lost 0 bases, J lost 0 bases, and 8 bases lay in between. CDR3 loop: CATSRDRGVNTEAFF. The CDR3 DNA reads as TGTGCCACCAGCAGAGATCGAGGGGTGAACACTGAAGCTTTCTTT.

The table lists this clone with a few counts. This chain links TRBV2 with TRBJ2-7; D gene ambiguous. The CDR3 contains 14 residues. V lost 4 bases, J lost 0 bases, and 10 bases lay in between. Germline V gives CDR1 SNHLY, CDR2 FYNNEI. CDR3 residues: CASSVEEVSYEQYF. In DNA, the CDR3 is TGTGCCAGCAGTGTAGAAGAAGTCTCCTACGAGCAGTACTTC.

This clone was picked up a small number of times. J is TRBJ2-1 and V is TRBV25-1; D is unresolved. Germline lookup yields CDR1 MGHDK and CDR2 SYGVNS. V lost 6 bases to trimming and J lost 5 bases, with 8 bases between them. The CDR3 has 12 amino acids. Here the CDR3 DNA reads TGTGCCAGCAGAAGACTGGACAATGAGCAGTTCTTC. The encoded protein is CASRRLDNEQFF.

The chain is built from TRBV5-4 and TRBJ1-1; D perhaps matches TRBD1 (5 bases). The V and J ends lost 6 bases and 1 base respectively, with 16 bases between them. The CDR3 covers 15 residues. CDR1 is SGHNT, CDR2 YYREEE, per germline (reference sequence). CDR3 in DNA: TGTGCCAGCACCCCCCCAGGGCCCTGGAACACTGAAGCTTTCTTT. Its protein product is CASTPPGPWNTEAFF.

The rearrangement uses TRBV6-1 and TRBJ2-1; maybe TRBD2 (6 bases). V was cut by 6 bases and J by 10 bases, with 13 bases left in between. From germline, CDR1 is MNHNS and CDR2 SASEGT. There are 12 residues in the CDR3. The chain's CDR3 is CASSPTSPEQFF. CDR3 DNA sequence: TGTGCCAGCAGCCCGACTAGTCCCGAGCAGTTCTTC.

V is TRBV7-2 and J is TRBJ2-1; 7 bases line up with TRBD1. The CDR3 length is 16 residues. The J segment lost 0 bases and the V segment lost 2 bases, leaving 4 bases of the junction unmatched. Per the germline V gene, CDR1 is SGHTA and CDR2 is FQGNSA. CDR3 residues: CASSLRDRGSYNEQFF. CDR3 in DNA: TGTGCCAGCAGCTTACGGGACAGAGGCTCCTACAATGAGCAGTTCTTC. Full variable domain (missing parts from reference TRBV7-2 and TRBJ2-1): GAGVSQSPSNKVTEKGKDVELRCDPISGHTALYWYRQSLGQGLEFLIYFQGNSAPDKSGLPSDRFSAERTGGSVSTLTIQRTQQEDSAVYLCASSLRDRGSYNEQFFGPGTRLTVL.

The chain employs TRBV21-1 and TRBJ2-7; the table's D call, TRBD1, has no DNA check behind it. TRBV21-1 counts as a pseudogene. This CDR3 comprises 17 residues. The CDR3 DNA sequence: TGTGCCAGCAGCACCCTCATGCCGGGACAGGGCCCCTACGAGCAGTACTTC. Its translation: CASSTLMPGQGPYEQYF.

DNA for the CDR3: TGTGCTAGTGGAGGGGACAGGGGGCATCAGCCCCAGCATTTT. Residues: CASGGDRGHQPQHF. The chain carries TRBV12-5 and TRBJ1-5, with 12 bases fitting TRBD1. The J segment lost 5 bases and the V segment lost 6 bases, leaving 2 bases of the junction unmatched. Germline CDR1 is LGHNT and CDR2 is FRNRAP. The CDR3 is made up of 14 amino acids.

The J gene is TRBJ1-3, the V gene TRBV23-1; 7 bases match TRBD1. TRBV23-1 is sorted into the ORF group, with uncertain function. V trimming: 10 bases; J trimming: 0 bases; junction bases outside the gene matches: 6. The CDR3 contains 14 residues. The CDR3 loop is CAIQDRFSGNTIYF. The CDR3 nucleotides read TGCGCCATCCAGGACAGGTTCTCTGGAAACACCATATATTTT.

This clone was seen only once. The rearrangement links TRBV6-6 to TRBJ1-2; D may be TRBD1 (5 bases). V gave up 5 bases and J gave up 4 bases, with 23 bases separating them. CDR1 is MNHNY, CDR2 SVGAGI, per germline (reference sequence). The CDR3 has 17 residues. This chain's CDR3 is CASSLLAAGSTGYGYTF. CDR3 in DNA: TGTGCCAGCAGTCTTCTAGCGGCAGGGTCGACGGGCTATGGCTACACCTTC.

Only one count was recorded for this clone. Its ends do not fully match the called genes, so a read error is possible. This chain's CDR3 is CASSLTGDGHTF. As DNA, the CDR3 is TGTGCCAGCAGCTTAACAGGGGATGGCCACACCTTC. The chain has TRBV7-9 and TRBJ1-2; 7 bases map to TRBD1. The CDR3 totals 12 residues. Germline CDR1 reads SEHNR; CDR2 reads FQNEAQ (reference sequence).